The source of this T cell receptor beta chain is a study of regulatory dendritic cells for organ transplantation. Overall study results and limits: Regulatory dendritic cells appeared to expand memory CD8+ clones less than mature ones. Memory T cells were less diverse than naive, with memory CD8+ most oligoclonal. The most alloreactive TCR clonotypes were found in resting memory CD8+ cells.

Method: immunoSEQ multiplex PCR; TCRdb's copy keeps in-frame clones and lacks some. The sample consists of roughly 30,000 clones, less than 85% of them appearing once. The CDR3 totals 12 residues. Germline V gene data show CDR1 as MNHEY and CDR2 as SVGAGI. Unmatched junction bases numbered 2, after V lost 5 bases and J lost 7 bases. Turning to this clone: The antigen is not known.

The specimen was naive CD8+ T cells from blood. The subset here: CD45RA+ naive T cells. The receptor was derived from a human donor in good health. The V and J genes are TRBV6-5 and TRBJ2-1; 7 positions match TRBD2. CDR3 bases: TGTGCCAGCAGTCAAGCGGGGAATGAGCAGTTCTTC. This codes for CASSQAGNEQFF.